The TCR beta chain under discussion was sequenced for a study of blood T cell repertoires in COVID-19 (dated by TCRdb to between 2020 and 2021). Broadly, across the study: Collaborator samples came from the United States, Italy and Spain and covered acute and convalescent phases of COVID-19. The prospective study material was composed of cDNA or gDNA derived from T cells, B-cell-depleted T cells, or PBMCs. The dataset comprised deeply sampled blood TCRbeta repertoires from subjects exposed to, actively infected with, or recovered from COVID-19. The repertoires were released in a freely available public database intended as a resource for research on the immune response to SARS-CoV-2. Samples came from the ongoing ImmuneRACE study (first 160 participants) plus 1,254 subjects from 6 global collaborators. Sample metadata almost always included a de-identified subject ID, COVID-19 status, age in years and sex. Where HLA class I and class II types were available, the types were taken from metadata supplied by the sample provider, not from assay-based typing.

TCRbeta CDR3 regions were amplified from genomic DNA by means of the immunoSEQ Assay, a bias-controlled multiplex PCR. The study's own analysis went as follows. Nucleated cell counts per sample were estimated from amplification of reference gene primers within the assay. To quantify the absolute abundance of each unique TCRbeta CDR3 rearrangement, sequence reads were collapsed and filtered. For each sample, productive Simpson clonality was calculated as the square root of Simpson's diversity index across productive rearrangements. TCRdb mirrors the immuneACCESS table, restricted to in-frame sequences. Some clones are absent from its copies; in checked studies, under half trace to an unresolved V gene, and the reason for the others is unknown. D and trimming come from the DNA, and the V and J calls and clone size come from that table. The sample has more than 150,000 clones on record, approximately 84% of them singletons. Together, the top ten hold about 7% of the sample.

Findings and caveats that apply to the study as a whole: How much clinical and demographic metadata was included differed by source and by participant, and the metadata was provided uncurated.

In its sample, this clone was seen a few times. Its antigen remains undetermined. No much larger clone exists at a distance of one base, and base qualities are not known. The CDR3 goes from the cysteine to the phenylalanine over 13 residues. Here the CDR3 DNA is all that survives: 39 bases in frame from base 1. V and J are truncated by 8 bases and 1 base respectively, leaving an intervening sequence of 12 bases. From a lookup of the germline V gene, CDR1 and CDR2 are MGHDK and SYGVNS. The collaborating institutions used their own protocols to collect whole blood in K2EDTA tubes. For TCRbeta analysis, collaborators shipped samples in one of three forms: frozen whole blood, isolated PBMCs, or DNA extracted from either of those sample types.

Here the chain combines TRBV25-1 and TRBJ2-7; the D gene is perhaps TRBD1, on 6 matching bases. The source is a human donor in a cohort sampled during active COVID-19. The material sequenced was peripheral blood. The DNA reads as follows: TGTGCCAGCCCCGACAGGCGATCCTACGAGCAGTACTTC. This sequence encodes CASPDRRSYEQYF.